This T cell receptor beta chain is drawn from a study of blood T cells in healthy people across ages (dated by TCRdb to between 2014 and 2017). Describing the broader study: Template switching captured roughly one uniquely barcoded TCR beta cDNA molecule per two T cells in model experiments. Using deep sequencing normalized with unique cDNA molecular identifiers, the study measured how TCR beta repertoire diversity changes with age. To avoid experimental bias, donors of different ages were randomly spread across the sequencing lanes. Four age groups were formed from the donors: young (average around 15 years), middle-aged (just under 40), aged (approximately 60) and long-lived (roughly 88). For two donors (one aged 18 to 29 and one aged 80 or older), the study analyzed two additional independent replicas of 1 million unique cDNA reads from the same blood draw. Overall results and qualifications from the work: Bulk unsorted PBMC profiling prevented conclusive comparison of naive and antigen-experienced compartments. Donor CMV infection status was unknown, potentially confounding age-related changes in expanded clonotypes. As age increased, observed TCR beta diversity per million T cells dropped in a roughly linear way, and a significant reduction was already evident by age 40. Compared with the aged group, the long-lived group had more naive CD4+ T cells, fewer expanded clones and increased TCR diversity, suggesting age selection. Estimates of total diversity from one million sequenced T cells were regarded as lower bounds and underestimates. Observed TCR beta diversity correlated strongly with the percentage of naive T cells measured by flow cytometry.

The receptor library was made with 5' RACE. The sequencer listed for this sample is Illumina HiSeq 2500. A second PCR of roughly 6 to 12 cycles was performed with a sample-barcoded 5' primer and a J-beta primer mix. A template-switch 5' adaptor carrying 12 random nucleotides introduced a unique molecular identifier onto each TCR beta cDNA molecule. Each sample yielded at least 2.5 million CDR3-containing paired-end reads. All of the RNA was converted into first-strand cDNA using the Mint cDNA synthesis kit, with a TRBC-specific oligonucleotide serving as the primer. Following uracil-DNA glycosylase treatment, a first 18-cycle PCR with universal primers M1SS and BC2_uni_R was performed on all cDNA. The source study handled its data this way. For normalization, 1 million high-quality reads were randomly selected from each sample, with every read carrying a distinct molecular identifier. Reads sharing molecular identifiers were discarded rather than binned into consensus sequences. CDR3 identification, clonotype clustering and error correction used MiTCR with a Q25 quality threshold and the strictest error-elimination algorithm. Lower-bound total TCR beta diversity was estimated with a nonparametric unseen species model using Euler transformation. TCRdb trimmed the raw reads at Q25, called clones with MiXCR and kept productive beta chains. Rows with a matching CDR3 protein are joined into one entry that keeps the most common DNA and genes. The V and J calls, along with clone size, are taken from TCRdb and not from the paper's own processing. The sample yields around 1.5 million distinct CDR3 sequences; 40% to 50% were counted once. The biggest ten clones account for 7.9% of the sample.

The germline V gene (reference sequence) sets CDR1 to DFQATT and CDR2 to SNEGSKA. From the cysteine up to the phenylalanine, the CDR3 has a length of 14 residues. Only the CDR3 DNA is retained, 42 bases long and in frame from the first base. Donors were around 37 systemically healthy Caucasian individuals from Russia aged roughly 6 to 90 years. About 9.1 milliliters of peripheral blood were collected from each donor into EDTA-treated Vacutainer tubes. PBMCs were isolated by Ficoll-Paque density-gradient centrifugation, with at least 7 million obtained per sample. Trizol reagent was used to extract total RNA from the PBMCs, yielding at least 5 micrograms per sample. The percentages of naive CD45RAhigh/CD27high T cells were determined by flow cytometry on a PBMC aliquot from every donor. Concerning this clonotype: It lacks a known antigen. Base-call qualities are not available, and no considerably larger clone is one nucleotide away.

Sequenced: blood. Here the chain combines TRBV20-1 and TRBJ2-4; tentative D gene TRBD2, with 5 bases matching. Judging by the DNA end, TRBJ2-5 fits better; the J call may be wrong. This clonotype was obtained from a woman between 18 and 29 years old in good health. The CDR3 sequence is CSARDLASLETQYF. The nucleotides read TGCAGTGCTAGAGATCTTGCTAGCCTAGAGACCCAGTACTTC.